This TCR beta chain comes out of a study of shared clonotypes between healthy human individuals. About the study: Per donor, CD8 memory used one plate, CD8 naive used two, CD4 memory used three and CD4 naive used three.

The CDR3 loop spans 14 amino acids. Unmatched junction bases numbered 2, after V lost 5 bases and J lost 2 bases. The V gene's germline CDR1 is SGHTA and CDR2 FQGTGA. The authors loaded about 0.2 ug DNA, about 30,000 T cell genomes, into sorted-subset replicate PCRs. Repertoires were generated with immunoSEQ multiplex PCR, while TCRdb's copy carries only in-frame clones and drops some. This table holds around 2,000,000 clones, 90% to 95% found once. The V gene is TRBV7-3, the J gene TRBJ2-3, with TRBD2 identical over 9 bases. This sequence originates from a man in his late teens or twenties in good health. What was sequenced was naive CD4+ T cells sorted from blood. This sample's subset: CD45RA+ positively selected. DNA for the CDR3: TGTGCCAGCAGCGGGGGACTAGCCACAGATACGCAGTATTTT. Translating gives CASSGGLATDTQYF.